The rows below give T cell receptor beta chains drawn from one sample of a study of T cell responses to AZD1222 COVID-19 vaccine. Clones were sequenced by immunoSEQ multiplex PCR, and TCRdb holds only the in-frame ones, with some missing. The data show 150,000 to 200,000 clones, with approximately 86% seen just once and 11% held by the top ten. Sample: peripheral blood, taken 28 days after the second AZD1222 dose. All receptors come from an adult who received the AZD1222 COVID-19 vaccine. Both conserved end residues are part of each CDR3. D genes are given only for firm matches. The size of a clone is reported for some rows only, either as once, few or many, or as a class for expanded clones.

CDR3 protein | CDR3 DNA | J gene | V gene | CDR3 length | clone size | D gene
CASQTEPNTEAFF | TGTGCCAGCCAAACTGAGCCTAACACTGAAGCTTTCTTT | TRBJ1-1 | TRBV2 | 13 | . | .
CASSLGDTTYNEQFF | TGCGCCAGCAGCTTGGGGGACACCACCTACAATGAGCAGTTCTTC | TRBJ2-1 | TRBV5-1 | 15 | . | .
CASSEYFTKGASYGYTF | TGTGCCAGCAGTGAATATTTTACGAAGGGGGCAAGCTATGGCTACACCTTC | TRBJ1-2 | TRBV25-1 | 17 | . | TRBD1
CASSFTSGGLSYNEQFF | TGCGCCAGCAGCTTCACCTCGGGGGGGCTGTCCTACAATGAGCAGTTCTTC | TRBJ2-1 | TRBV5-1 | 17 | . | TRBD2
CASSFDRGQDGYTF | TGTGCCAGCAGCTTCGACAGGGGGCAGGATGGCTACACCTTC | TRBJ1-2 | TRBV7-2 | 14 | . | TRBD1
CASSLRAGGSIETQYF | TGTGCCAGCAGCTTACGGGCAGGGGGAAGTATAGAGACCCAGTACTTC | TRBJ2-5 | TRBV7-2 | 16 | . | TRBD1
CASSQAGVGNVGYTF | TGTGCCAGCAGCCAAGCAGGGGTCGGGAATGTTGGCTACACCTTC | TRBJ1-2 | TRBV3-1/TRBV3-2 | 15 | . | .
CASSLEGGAWTEAFF | TGCGCCAGCAGCTTGGAAGGGGGCGCATGGACTGAAGCTTTCTTT | TRBJ1-1 | TRBV5-1 | 15 | . | TRBD1
CASSYGQGLDTQYF | TGTGCCAGCAGTTACGGACAGGGACTGGATACGCAGTATTTT | TRBJ2-3 | TRBV6-2/TRBV6-3 | 14 | . | TRBD1
CASSSGGGTDTQYF | TGTGCCAGTTCTAGCGGGGGGGGCACAGATACGCAGTATTTT | TRBJ2-3 | TRBV19 | 14 | . | TRBD2
CASSLTGGSHSNTEAFF | TGTGCCAGCTCACTTACAGGGGGCTCTCATTCGAACACTGAAGCTTTCTTT | TRBJ1-1 | TRBV18 | 17 | . | TRBD1
CASRKGQGLAEAFF | TGTGCCAGCAGGAAGGGACAGGGGTTGGCTGAAGCTTTCTTT | TRBJ1-1 | TRBV28 | 14 | . | TRBD1
CASSNSDRGSWSGANVLTF | TGTGCCAGCAGCAACTCGGACAGGGGGAGTTGGTCTGGGGCCAACGTCCTGACTTTC | TRBJ2-6 | TRBV7-9 | 19 | . | TRBD1
CASTAGSENSPLHF | TGTGCCAGCACTGCAGGGTCAGAAAATTCACCCCTCCACTTT | TRBJ1-6 | TRBV7-9 | 14 | . | .
CAQRDRPYGYTF | TGTGCCCAGCGGGACAGGCCCTATGGCTACACCTTC | TRBJ1-2 | TRBV30 | 12 | few | TRBD1
CASSSRTGLGGYTF | TGTGCCAGCAGCTCAAGGACAGGACTGGGTGGCTACACCTTC | TRBJ1-2 | TRBV7-2 | 14 | . | TRBD1
CASSSRADGTGELFF | TGTGCCAGCAGCTCCCGGGCTGACGGTACCGGGGAGCTGTTTTTT | TRBJ2-2 | TRBV11-3 | 15 | . | .
CASSEARQGVSYNSPLHF | TGTGCCAGCAGTGAAGCCAGACAGGGGGTCTCCTATAATTCACCCCTCCACTTT | TRBJ1-6 | TRBV6-1 | 18 | . | TRBD1
CASSYVRRRLLRHNQPQHF | TGTGCCAGCAGTTACGTAAGGAGACGGCTATTAAGGCATAATCAGCCCCAGCATTTT | TRBJ1-5 | TRBV6-2/TRBV6-3 | 19 | . | .
CASSIPDKFYEQYF | TGTGCCAGCAGCATACCGGACAAATTCTACGAGCAGTACTTC | TRBJ2-7 | TRBV5-6 | 14 | . | .
CSARGPGTGELFF | TGCAGCGCCAGGGGGCCGGGCACCGGGGAGCTGTTTTTT | TRBJ2-2 | TRBV29-1 | 13 | . | TRBD1
CASSPTRGSWWGGYTF | TGTGCCAGCAGCCCGACCAGGGGATCTTGGTGGGGCGGCTACACCTTC | TRBJ1-2 | TRBV3-1/TRBV3-2 | 16 | . | .
CASSLDRAYEQYF | TGCGCCAGCAGCTTGGACAGGGCCTACGAGCAGTACTTC | TRBJ2-7 | TRBV5-1 | 13 | . | .
CASSLRQTYEQYF | TGCGCCAGCAGCTTGAGACAGACCTACGAGCAGTACTTC | TRBJ2-7 | TRBV5-1 | 13 | . | .
CASNKDRLDEKLFF | TGTGCCAGCAATAAGGACAGATTGGATGAAAAACTGTTTTTT | TRBJ1-4 | TRBV28 | 14 | . | .
CASSEDRVSEKLFF | TGTGCCAGCAGCGAGGACAGGGTATCTGAAAAACTGTTTTTT | TRBJ1-4 | TRBV7-2 | 14 | once | TRBD1
CASSELLGNGESPLHF | TGCGCCAGCAGTGAGTTATTAGGGAATGGGGAATCACCCCTCCACTTT | TRBJ1-6 | TRBV10-2 | 16 | few | .
CASSQKQGAYEQYF | TGTGCCAGCAGCCAGAAACAGGGGGCCTACGAGCAGTACTTC | TRBJ2-7 | TRBV5-4 | 14 | . | TRBD1
CSVTLINPGQGVRETQYF | TGCAGCGTCACACTAATTAATCCGGGACAGGGGGTGCGAGAGACCCAGTACTTC | TRBJ2-5 | TRBV29-1 | 18 | . | TRBD1
CASSPQGRGTEAFF | TGTGCCAGCAGCCCTCAGGGGCGAGGCACTGAAGCTTTCTTT | TRBJ1-1 | TRBV5-6 | 14 | . | .
CASSEDRGPEKLFF | TGTGCCAGCAGCGAGGACAGGGGGCCTGAAAAACTGTTTTTT | TRBJ1-4 | TRBV5-4 | 14 | . | TRBD1
CASSLGANYGYTF | TGTGCCAGCAGCCTGGGAGCTAACTATGGCTACACCTTC | TRBJ1-2 | TRBV7-9 | 13 | . | .
CASSFSSGAYNEQFF | TGCGCCAGCAGCTTCTCTAGCGGAGCGTACAATGAGCAGTTCTTC | TRBJ2-1 | TRBV5-1 | 15 | . | TRBD2
CASSPPGDSYGYTF | TGTGCCAGCAGTCCGCCAGGCGATAGCTATGGCTACACCTTC | TRBJ1-2 | TRBV28 | 14 | . | .
CARSGGDTEAFF | TGTGCCCGCTCCGGGGGGGACACTGAAGCTTTCTTT | TRBJ1-1 | TRBV30 | 12 | . | .
CASSLGLAGGSEKLFF | TGTGCCAGCAGCTTAGGCCTGGCAGGGGGTTCGGAAAAACTGTTTTTT | TRBJ1-4 | TRBV13 | 16 | . | TRBD1
CASSVATGVGNTIYF | TGTGCCAGCAGCGTAGCAACAGGGGTCGGAAACACCATATATTTT | TRBJ1-3 | TRBV9 | 15 | . | TRBD1
CASAPRGSGSYEQYF | TGTGCCAGCGCCCCCCGGGGATCCGGATCCTACGAGCAGTACTTC | TRBJ2-7 | TRBV6-5 | 15 | . | .
CASSPWASIGNQPQHF | TGTGCCAGTAGCCCATGGGCTAGTATCGGAAATCAGCCCCAGCATTTT | TRBJ1-5 | TRBV19 | 16 | . | .
CASSESHRGYQETQYF | TGCGCCAGCAGTGAGTCACACAGGGGGTACCAAGAGACCCAGTACTTC | TRBJ2-5 | TRBV10-1 | 16 | . | TRBD1